This T cell receptor beta chain was obtained from a study of blood T cell repertoires in COVID-19 (dated by TCRdb to about 2020). Background for the entire study: The collaborator samples originated in the United States, Italy and Spain and spanned the acute and convalescent phases of COVID-19. The material from the prospective study consisted of cDNA or gDNA derived from T cells, B-cell-depleted T cells, or PBMCs. The dataset comprised deeply sampled blood TCRbeta repertoires from subjects exposed to, actively infected with, or recovered from COVID-19. The repertoires were released in a freely available public database meant as a resource for research on the immune response to SARS-CoV-2. Samples came from the ongoing ImmuneRACE study (first 160 participants) plus 1,254 subjects from 6 global collaborators. Sample metadata almost always included a de-identified subject ID, COVID-19 status, age in years and sex. Where HLA class I and class II types were available, the types were taken from metadata supplied by the sample provider, not from assay-based typing.

Points the paper makes about the study in general: Clinical and demographic metadata were provided uncurated, with the amount varying by source and participant.

This clone was counted only a few times. It lacks a known antigen. Base qualities were left out, and no much larger clone turns up one base away. Collaborating institutions collected whole blood in K2EDTA tubes following their own protocols. For TCRbeta analysis, collaborator samples were shipped as frozen whole blood, as isolated PBMCs, or as DNA extracted from either sample type. The CDR3 runs 15 residues from the cysteine to the phenylalanine. The sequence is cut down to CDR3 DNA, 45 bases in frame from base 1. From the germline V gene, CDR1 is LGHNA and CDR2 is YNFKEQ. V loses 1 base, J loses 4 bases, and the germline ends lie 13 bases apart. TCRbeta CDR3 regions were amplified from genomic DNA using the immunoSEQ Assay, a bias-controlled multiplex PCR. Turning to the authors' computational methods: The number of nucleated cells in each sample was estimated by amplification of reference gene primers within the assay. To quantify the absolute abundance of each unique TCRbeta CDR3 rearrangement, sequence reads were collapsed and filtered. For each sample, productive Simpson clonality was calculated as the square root of Simpson's diversity index across productive rearrangements. TCRdb's version of the immuneACCESS table is confined to in-frame rearrangements and falls short of the full clone set. An unresolved V gene accounts for under half of the shortfall where checked; the remainder is of unknown origin. V and J calls and clone size are given by that table; D and trimming were obtained from the DNA. Counted in this sample were about 160,000 clones; roughly 84% of them appeared once. Of the sample, approximately 14% is held by the ten largest clones.

Input material: peripheral blood. The chain is encoded by TRBV4-2 joined to TRBJ1-2; there is no confident call for the D gene. The source is a man in his late teens or twenties with active or convalescent COVID-19. Here is the DNA: TGTGCCAGCAGCCAAGGGAGGGAGATCATCTATGGCTACACCTTC. It translates to CASSQGREIIYGYTF.